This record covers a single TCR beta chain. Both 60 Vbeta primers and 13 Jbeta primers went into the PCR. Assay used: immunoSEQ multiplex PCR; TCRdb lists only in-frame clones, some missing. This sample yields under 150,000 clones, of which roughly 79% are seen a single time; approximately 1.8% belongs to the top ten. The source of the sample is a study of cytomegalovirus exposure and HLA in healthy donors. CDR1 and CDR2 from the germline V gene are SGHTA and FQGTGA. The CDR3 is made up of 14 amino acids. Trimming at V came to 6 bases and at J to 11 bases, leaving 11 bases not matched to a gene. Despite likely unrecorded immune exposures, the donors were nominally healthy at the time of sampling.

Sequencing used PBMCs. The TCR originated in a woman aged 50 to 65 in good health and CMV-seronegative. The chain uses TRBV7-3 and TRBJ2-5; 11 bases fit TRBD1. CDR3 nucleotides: TGTGCCAGCAGTGGGGACAGGGGGAGTGAAAAGCAGTACTTC. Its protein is CASSGDRGSEKQYF.